The 10 T cell receptor beta chains listed next were all sequenced from one sample in a study of T-cell reconstitution after alpha-beta-depleted transplantation in children. Preparation of the TCRbeta library was carried out with unique molecular identifiers. MiXCR, applied by TCRdb to the PCR reads, yields one record per CDR3 protein. The sample consists of about 300,000 distinct CDR3 sequences, around 10% of them appearing once. The sample was PBMCs, taken before TCRalphabeta/CD19-depleted stem cell transplant. Every receptor here comes from a boy under two years old with acute myeloid leukemia, due to receive a stem cell transplant.

A remark on this clonotype: A much larger clone is a single base away; this may be a read error. This chain uses TRBV20-1 with TRBJ2-2; 7 bases align to TRBD1. The CDR3 sequence is 14 residues long. Germline CDR1 DFQATT, CDR2 SNEGSKA (reference sequence). CDR3 in amino acids: CSAKVGQITGDLFF. CDR3 sequence (DNA): TGCAGTGCTAAGGTGGGACAGATCACCGGGGACCTGTTTTTT.

This clonotype was recorded at least ten times. The junction differs from germline at one of its ends, possibly a read error. The rearrangement links TRBV7-2 to TRBJ2-1; D might be TRBD1 (5 bases). The V gene's germline CDR1 is SGHTA and CDR2 FQGNSA. The CDR3 length is 15 residues. CDR3 residues: CASSPDRFSDNEQFF. CDR3 bases: TGTGCCAGCAGCCCCGACAGATTCTCCGACAATGAGCAGTTCTTC.

Ten or more counts support this clonotype. The V gene is TRBV14, the J gene TRBJ2-7; TRBD1 might be the D (5 bases). The CDR3 contains 14 residues. Germline loops: CDR1 SGHDN, CDR2 FVKESK. The V end was cut by 3 bases, the J end by 6 bases, with 15 bases between. CDR3 bases: TGTGCCAGCAGCCAGTGGGGCAGGGAAGGCGAGCAGTACTTC. It encodes CASSQWGREGEQYF.

This clonotype has only a few counts. The chain uses TRBV4-3 and TRBJ2-1; D uncertain. This CDR3 spans 13 amino acids. CDR1 and CDR2 from the germline V gene are LGHNA and YSLEER. V lost 1 base and J lost 6, with 7 bases in between. DNA of the CDR3: TGCGCCAGCAGCCAAGCTACGCTCAATGAGCAGTTCTTC. It codes for CASSQATLNEQFF.

The table lists this clonotype with many counts. V and J are TRBV20-1 and TRBJ2-7; possibly TRBD2 for D (6 bases). In germline, CDR1 is DFQATT, CDR2 SNEGSKA (reference sequence). The CDR3 totals 12 residues. V was trimmed by 7 bases and J by 1 base, leaving 11 bases between them. CDR3 sequence reads: CSGAGTSYEQYF. CDR3 sequence (DNA): TGCAGTGGGGCAGGGACTTCCTACGAGCAGTACTTC.

The table lists this clonotype with many counts. V gene TRBV10-3 combines with J gene TRBJ2-1, with D tentatively TRBD1 or TRBD2 (6 bases each). V lost 8 bases and J 9 bases, leaving 17 bases between the germline ends. The CDR3 is 13 amino acids. CDR1 and CDR2 from the germline V gene are ENHRY and SYGVKD. The CDR3: CAILPHGGGEQFF. DNA for the CDR3: TGTGCCATCCTCCCACACGGGGGCGGTGAGCAGTTCTTC.

The V and J genes are TRBV5-1 and TRBJ2-3; no definite D call. Per germline, CDR1 SGHRS and CDR2 YFSETQ. The CDR3 extends over 12 amino acids. V lost 8 bases and J 3 bases, leaving 10 bases between the germline ends. CDR3 loop: CASTPGTDTQYF. DNA of the CDR3: TGCGCCAGTACCCCCGGGACAGATACGCAGTATTTT.

The J gene is TRBJ2-5, the V gene TRBV7-2; D perhaps matches TRBD2 (6 bases). The CDR3 extends over 14 amino acids. CDR1 is SGHTA, CDR2 FQGNSA, per germline. V lost 3 bases, J lost 3 bases, and 11 bases lay in between. DNA of the CDR3: TGTGCCAGCAGCTTGGCGGGGTTTAAAGAGACCCAGTACTTC. It is translated as CASSLAGFKETQYF.

This clonotype was detected many times. The chain is built from TRBV7-3 and TRBJ2-2; 9 nucleotides match TRBD1. The CDR3 consists of 16 residues. Germline V lookup: CDR1 SGHTA, CDR2 FQGTGA. V was pared by 5 bases and J by 5 bases, with 9 bases of the junction left unmatched. CDR3 sequence (DNA): TGTGCCAGCAGCGACAGGGGGTCTTCAGGAACCGGGGAGCTGTTTTTT. Residues: CASSDRGSSGTGELFF.

This clonotype occurred a few times. V is TRBV15 and J is TRBJ1-3; D might be TRBD1 (6 bases). Germline V gene lookup returns CDR1 LNHNV and CDR2 YYDKDF (reference sequence). The CDR3 contains 12 residues. V was trimmed by 8 bases and J by 4 bases, leaving 9 bases between them. CDR3: CATGTFGNTIYF. In DNA form, the CDR3 reads TGTGCCACCGGGACATTCGGAAACACCATATATTTT.